These 3 T cell receptor beta chains came from one sample sequenced in a study of long-term antiretroviral therapy in people with HIV. immunoSEQ v3.0 was run at survey level. The table came from immunoSEQ multiplex PCR; TCRdb's copy has only in-frame clones and leaves some out. Counted here are tens of thousands of clones, 60% to 85% occurring once; the ten biggest clones make up 7.5% to 9.5%. Source: unsorted PBMCs, taken 3.1 years after starting antiretroviral therapy. The receptors stem from a woman aged 45-60 years with HIV.

This rearrangement joins TRBV5-1 to TRBJ2-7; perhaps D is TRBD1 or TRBD2 (5 bases each). V shed 3 bases and J shed 6 bases, with 13 bases lying between them. The CDR3 runs 13 residues. Germline values: CDR1 SGHRS, CDR2 YFSETQ. The CDR3 spells CASSWDGWTEQYV. The CDR3 DNA reads as TGCGCCAGCAGCTGGGACGGATGGACCGAGCAGTACGTC.

This sequence joins TRBV20-1 and TRBJ2-5; D possibly corresponds to TRBD2 (7 bases). The CDR3 contains 11 residues. Per the germline V gene, CDR1 is DFQATT and CDR2 is SNEGSKA (reference sequence). Trimming shortened V by 7 bases and J by 5 bases, and 11 bases separated the two germline ends. CDR3 coding DNA: TGCAGTGGGGGGGGCCGGGAGACCCAGTACTTC. This gives the protein CSGGGRETQYF.

The chain is built from TRBV7-2 and TRBJ1-4; D is perhaps TRBD1 (5 bases). The CDR3 has 15 residues. From germline, CDR1 is SGHTA and CDR2 FQGNSA. V was cut by 2 bases and J by 8 bases, with 15 bases left in between. This chain's CDR3 is CASSLRVGAREKLFF. CDR3 DNA sequence: TGTGCCAGCAGCTTAAGGGTCGGGGCTCGCGAAAAACTGTTTTTT. The variable domain in full, completed from reference TRBV7-2 and TRBJ1-4, reads GAGVSQSPSNKVTEKGKDVELRCDPISGHTALYWYRQSLGQGLEFLIYFQGNSAPDKSGLPSDRFSAERTGGSVSTLTIQRTQQEDSAVYLCASSLRVGAREKLFFGSGTQLSVL.